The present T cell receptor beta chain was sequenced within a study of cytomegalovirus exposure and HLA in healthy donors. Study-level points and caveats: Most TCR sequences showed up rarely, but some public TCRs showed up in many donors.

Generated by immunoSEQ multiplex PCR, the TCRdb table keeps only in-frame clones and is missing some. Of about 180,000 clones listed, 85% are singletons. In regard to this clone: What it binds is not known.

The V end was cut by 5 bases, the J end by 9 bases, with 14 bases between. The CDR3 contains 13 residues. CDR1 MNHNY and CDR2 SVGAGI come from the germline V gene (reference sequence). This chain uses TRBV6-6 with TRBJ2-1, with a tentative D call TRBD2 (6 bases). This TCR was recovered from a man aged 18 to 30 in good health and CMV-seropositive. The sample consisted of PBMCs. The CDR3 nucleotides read TGTGCCAGCAGTACAGGCGGCGGGGCTGAGCAGTTCTTC. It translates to CASSTGGGAEQFF.